These 29 T cell receptor beta chains were all obtained from the same sample, sequenced in a study of monozygotic twins with inflammatory bowel disease. For each CDR3 protein, TCRdb gives one entry from its re-call of the 5' RACE reads, without DNA. The sample table includes some 160,000 distinct CDR3 sequences. Material for sequencing was blood. These receptors were taken from a human donor with ulcerative colitis or Crohn's disease, or a healthy co-twin of an affected twin (not recorded which).

The chain is built from TRBV12-3 or TRBV12-4 and TRBJ2-2; without DNA, the TCRdb call of TRBD2 cannot be checked. The CDR3 is 16 amino acids. The CDR3: CASSFSPSGNTGELFF.

This chain uses TRBV7-9 with TRBJ2-7; TCRdb's D gene call, TRBD1, goes unchecked for lack of DNA. There are 12 residues in the CDR3. In germline, CDR1 is SEHNR, CDR2 FQNEAQ (reference sequence). CDR3 region: CASSFRDSDGYF.

This chain links TRBV6-1 with TRBJ1-2; no DNA is available, so the TRBD1 call from TCRdb remains unchecked. The CDR3 has 14 residues. From germline, CDR1 is MNHNS and CDR2 SASEGT. The CDR3 sequence is CASSVGQANYGYTF.

The V call is TRBV6-5, the J call TRBJ1-6. Germline CDR1 and CDR2: MNHEY and SVGAGI. The CDR3 has 13 residues. This CDR3 is CASSYGGKSPLHF.

The V and J genes are TRBV6-2 or TRBV6-3 and TRBJ1-1. Germline lookup yields CDR1 MNHEY and CDR2 SVGEGT. The CDR3 sequence is 14 residues long. CDR3 sequence: CASSYPQLNTEAFF.

The CDR3 loop is CASSIQGLGELFF. The chain employs TRBV19 and TRBJ2-2; TCRdb names TRBD1, which stays unverified in the absence of DNA. The CDR3 has 13 amino acids. In germline, CDR1 is LNHDA, CDR2 SQIVND (reference sequence).

CDR3 sequence reads: CASSPSGGADNTGELFF. This sequence joins TRBV7-3 and TRBJ2-2; lacking DNA, the TRBD1 call made by TCRdb goes unchecked. Germline V gene sequence: CDR1 SGHTA, CDR2 FQGTGA. The CDR3 is made up of 17 amino acids.

The chain is built from TRBV7-6 and TRBJ2-7. Looked up from germline, CDR1 is SGHVS and CDR2 is FNYEAQ. This CDR3 is built from 13 residues. CDR3 sequence reads: CASSLEVGYEQYF.

The V gene is TRBV10-3, the J gene TRBJ2-7; with no DNA, the TCRdb D assignment of TRBD1 cannot be verified. CDR3 length: 12 amino acids. Germline loops: CDR1 ENHRY, CDR2 SYGVKD. This chain's CDR3 is CAISEGGPEQYF.

This sequence joins TRBV5-1 and TRBJ1-1; the TCRdb D gene call, TRBD1, has no DNA to confirm it. From germline, CDR1 is SGHRS and CDR2 YFSETQ. This CDR3 is 14 amino acids long. CDR3: CASSSPETGNEAFF.

The chain recombines TRBV21-1 with TRBJ2-1. TRBV21-1 is an annotated pseudogene. This CDR3 is 15 amino acids long. This CDR3 is CASSRSGRTHNEQFF.

The chain's CDR3 is CASSLGQGEGTGELFF. The chain links TRBV5-1 to TRBJ2-2; TCRdb outputs TRBD1, but without DNA this stays unchecked. Per germline, CDR1 SGHRS and CDR2 YFSETQ. This CDR3 comprises 16 residues.

V is TRBV7-3 and J is TRBJ2-2. From germline, CDR1 is SGHTA and CDR2 FQGTGA. The CDR3 runs to 16 residues. CDR3 in amino acids: CASSLTRNLVPGELFF.

CDR3 loop: CASSLGGAKHNEQFF. This chain connects TRBV5-1 to TRBJ2-1; TCRdb's assignment of TRBD1 cannot be checked, as there is no DNA. Germline V gene data show CDR1 as SGHRS and CDR2 as YFSETQ. The CDR3 has 15 residues.

V and J are TRBV29-1 and TRBJ2-3; TCRdb lists TRBD2, though no DNA is available to test this call. Germline CDR1 SQVTM, CDR2 ANQGSEA. This CDR3 comprises 15 residues. The CDR3 is CSVEKGGSISDTQYF.

The V and J genes are TRBV5-8 and TRBJ2-2; TCRdb lists TRBD1, though no DNA is available to test this call. The CDR3 covers 18 residues. From germline, CDR1 is SGHTS and CDR2 YDEGEE. This chain's CDR3 is CASSLGTTGKPNTGELFF.

This chain links TRBV6-5 with TRBJ1-4; the TCRdb call, TRBD1, lacks DNA for checking. This CDR3 has 13 amino acids. Looked up from germline, CDR1 is MNHEY and CDR2 is SVGAGI. CDR3 protein: CASSPEGDEKLFF.

J is TRBJ2-1 and V is TRBV6-6; the D call from TCRdb, TRBD2, cannot be confirmed without DNA. Germline CDR1 is MNHNY and CDR2 is SVGAGI (reference sequence). This CDR3 region has 14 residues. CDR3: CASSYPGLKDEQFF.

V is TRBV12-3 or TRBV12-4 and J is TRBJ1-1; the TCRdb call, TRBD1, lacks DNA for checking. CDR3 size: 13 residues. This CDR3 reads CASSPSGQSEAFF.

This sequence joins TRBV3-1 and TRBJ2-7. The CDR3 is 11 amino acids. The germline V gene has CDR1 LGHDT and CDR2 YNNKEL (reference sequence). CDR3 loop: CASSRTYEQYF.

This sequence joins TRBV7-9 and TRBJ2-7; TCRdb's assignment of TRBD1 cannot be checked, as there is no DNA. This CDR3 is 15 amino acids long. CDR1 is SEHNR, CDR2 FQNEAQ, per germline (reference sequence). CDR3 sequence: CASSLVGGWTYEQYF.

The chain links TRBV5-1 to TRBJ2-5; the D gene TCRdb calls, TRBD2, cannot be checked with no DNA. The CDR3 has 12 residues. Germline CDR1 and CDR2: SGHRS and YFSETQ. CDR3 protein: CASSRGAETQYF.

The chain combines TRBV20-1 with TRBJ2-3; there is no DNA to check the TCRdb D call of TRBD2. This CDR3 has 15 residues. Germline CDR1 DFQATT, CDR2 SNEGSKA (reference sequence). The CDR3 reads CSARRSGGMSDTQYF.

The chain recombines TRBV12-3 or TRBV12-4 with TRBJ1-2; TCRdb outputs TRBD1, but without DNA this stays unchecked. This CDR3 is 12 amino acids long. The CDR3 loop reads CASTGQGFGYTF.

The chain employs TRBV30 and TRBJ2-7. The CDR3 is made up of 13 amino acids. Germline V gene lookup returns CDR1 GTSNPN and CDR2 SVGIG (reference sequence). CDR3 amino acids: CAWSAEIVYEQYF.

The V and J genes are TRBV18 and TRBJ2-7; TCRdb picks TRBD1, but there is no DNA to check that call. This CDR3 spans 16 amino acids. Germline V lookup: CDR1 KGHSH, CDR2 LQKENI. CDR3 region: CASSPLTAPGTYEQYF.

V is TRBV27 and J is TRBJ2-1; TCRdb indicates TRBD2, and absent DNA this call remains unverified. Germline V lookup: CDR1 MNHEY, CDR2 SMNVEV (reference sequence). This CDR3 is 16 amino acids long. The CDR3 sequence is CASSPRLATGYNEQFF.

This rearrangement joins TRBV5-4 to TRBJ2-2. Looked up from germline, CDR1 is SGHNT and CDR2 is YYREEE (reference sequence). This CDR3 region has 16 residues. CDR3: CASSLSIGANTGELFF.

CDR3 amino acids: CASSLAPIGVQSYEQYF. The chain links TRBV7-2 to TRBJ2-7. Germline-derived CDR1 and CDR2 are SGHTA and FQGNSA. The CDR3 totals 17 residues.